A selection of T cell receptor beta chains follows, all from one sample in a study of T-cell reconstitution after alpha-beta-depleted transplantation in children. Each CDR3 protein is one row after TCRdb ran MiXCR on the PCR reads. The sample includes around 380,000 distinct CDR3 sequences, around 9.9% of them seen just once. The sequences come from PBMCs from the stem cell graft donor, collected from the stem cell graft. The origin of the receptors is a human donor who donated a stem cell graft to a child with acute myeloid leukemia. Both conserved end residues are part of each CDR3. The D gene is left open where the match is weak. Clone size appears in some rows only: once, few, many, or a class for an expanded clone.

cdr3_aa	cdr3_nt	d_call	v_call	j_call	clone_size
CATRMPDRVAGELFF	TGTGCCACCCGTATGCCCGACAGGGTCGCCGGGGAGCTGTTTTTT	TRBD1	TRBV7-9	TRBJ2-2	few
CSVRTGGLSYEQYF	TGCAGCGTCCGGACAGGGGGCCTCTCCTACGAGCAGTACTTC	TRBD1	TRBV29-1	TRBJ2-7	few
CASSRRQGEPQHF	TGTGCCAGCAGCCGACGGCAGGGAGAGCCCCAGCATTTT	NA	TRBV5-6	TRBJ1-5	NA
CASSQSSTANYGYTF	TGCGCCAGCAGCCAATCGTCGACAGCTAACTATGGCTACACCTTC	NA	TRBV4-3	TRBJ1-2	NA
CASSLGSGQEAFF	TGTGCCAGCAGTTTAGGGTCAGGGCAAGAAGCTTTCTTT	NA	TRBV12-3/TRBV12-4	TRBJ1-1	many
CASSGSSGADTQYF	TGTGCCAGCAGTGGGAGTAGCGGGGCAGATACGCAGTATTTT	TRBD2	TRBV2	TRBJ2-3	NA
CASSLAGGPYEQYF	TGTGCCAGCAGCTTAGCGGGAGGGCCCTACGAGCAGTACTTC	TRBD2	TRBV7-2	TRBJ2-7	many
CASSFNLEGLISTNEKLFF	TGTGCCAGCAGTTTCAACCTCGAGGGATTAATTTCAACTAATGAAAAACTGTTTTTT	NA	TRBV12-3/TRBV12-4	TRBJ1-4	NA
CSAAGGTYEQYF	TGCAGTGCAGCGGGAGGCACCTACGAGCAGTACTTC	TRBD2	TRBV20-1	TRBJ2-7	many
CASSLTPQGAGETQYF	TGCGCCAGCAGCTTGACCCCGCAGGGGGCTGGGGAGACCCAGTACTTC	TRBD1	TRBV5-1	TRBJ2-5	few
CASTQIGGTGELFF	TGCGCCAGCACCCAGATCGGGGGGACCGGGGAGCTGTTTTTT	TRBD2	TRBV5-1	TRBJ2-2	NA
CASSLDNPTDTQYF	TGCGCCAGCAGCTTAGACAACCCCACAGATACGCAGTATTTT	NA	TRBV5-1	TRBJ2-3	many
CASSFASGVPSF	TGTGCCAGCAGCTTCGCTAGCGGGGTACCAAGCTTC	TRBD2	TRBV7-9	TRBJ2-1	NA
CASTDLDRGNLEETQYF	TGTGCCAGCACCGACCTCGACAGGGGGAACCTAGAAGAGACCCAGTACTTC	TRBD1	TRBV11-1	TRBJ2-5	NA
CASSLQPLGVEQFF	TGTGCCAGCAGTCTACAACCCTTAGGCGTTGAGCAGTTCTTC	NA	TRBV28	TRBJ2-1	NA
CAISEPRGGSAGELFF	TGTGCCATCAGTGAGCCGCGTGGCGGGAGCGCCGGGGAGCTGTTTTTT	TRBD2	TRBV10-3	TRBJ2-2	many
CSVEPRGDTEAFF	TGCAGCGTTGAGCCACGCGGGGACACTGAAGCTTTCTTT	NA	TRBV29-1	TRBJ1-1	NA
CASSRTGRDCGYTF	TGTGCCAGCAGCCGGACAGGGCGGGACTGTGGCTACACCTTC	TRBD1	TRBV12-3/TRBV12-4	TRBJ1-2	NA
CASSILAGGQYNEQFF	TGTGCCAGCAGCATACTAGCGGGGGGTCAATACAATGAGCAGTTCTTC	TRBD2	TRBV6-2/TRBV6-3	TRBJ2-1	few
CASSLSGTNSYEQYF	TGTGCCAGCAGCCTTTCCGGGACTAACTCCTACGAGCAGTACTTC	TRBD2	TRBV7-6	TRBJ2-7	many
CASSLGRSGSSYNEQFF	TGCGCCAGCAGCTTGGGCCGCTCGGGGAGCTCCTACAATGAGCAGTTCTTC	NA	TRBV5-1	TRBJ2-1	NA
CASSFRTSHNEQFF	TGTGCCAGCAGCTTCCGGACTAGCCACAATGAGCAGTTCTTC	TRBD2	TRBV11-2	TRBJ2-1	few
CASSHDLAGEGADTQYF	TGTGCCAGCAGCCATGACCTAGCGGGAGAGGGCGCAGATACGCAGTATTTT	TRBD2	TRBV4-2	TRBJ2-3	NA
CSATSGRVYEQYF	TGCAGTGCCACTAGCGGGAGGGTTTACGAGCAGTACTTC	TRBD2	TRBV20-1	TRBJ2-7	many
CASSQSGGQGDTQYF	TGTGCCAGCAGCCAAAGCGGGGGCCAAGGAGATACGCAGTATTTT	TRBD2	TRBV7-3	TRBJ2-3	few
CASSQTGTTQDTQYF	TGTGCCAGCAGCCAAACTGGGACTACTCAAGATACGCAGTATTTT	TRBD2	TRBV3-1	TRBJ2-3	NA
CSARRGSRGRINSYNSPLHF	TGCAGTGCTAGGAGGGGAAGCAGGGGCAGGATAAACTCCTATAATTCACCCCTCCACTTT	NA	TRBV20-1	TRBJ1-6	NA
CSVSPSTDTQYF	TGCAGTGTTTCTCCTAGCACAGATACGCAGTATTTT	NA	TRBV20-1	TRBJ2-3	many
CSVAQGALTYGYTF	TGCAGCGTCGCACAGGGGGCCCTAACCTATGGCTACACCTTC	TRBD1	TRBV29-1	TRBJ1-2	few
CATSRNYQETQYF	TGTGCCACCAGCAGGAACTACCAAGAGACCCAGTACTTC	NA	TRBV15	TRBJ2-5	many
CASSLLPVVAGYTF	TGTGCCAGCAGCTTGCTGCCAGTGGTTGCTGGCTACACCTTC	NA	TRBV5-8	TRBJ1-2	many
CASRGSSGGLQETQYF	TGTGCCAGCAGGGGATCTAGCGGGGGGCTTCAAGAGACCCAGTACTTC	TRBD2	TRBV12-3/TRBV12-4	TRBJ2-5	few
CASSPDSNSYNEQFF	TGTGCCAGCAGCCCGGACTCCAACTCCTACAATGAGCAGTTCTTC	NA	TRBV7-2	TRBJ2-1	few
CASSLGERTDGYTF	TGCGCCAGCAGCTTGGGGGAGAGGACGGATGGCTACACCTTC	NA	TRBV5-1	TRBJ1-2	many
CASSLGTGLDTQYF	TGTGCCAGCAGCTTAGGCACAGGGCTCGATACGCAGTATTTT	NA	TRBV11-3	TRBJ2-3	NA
CASRMTGVWNSPLHF	TGTGCCAGCAGGATGACGGGAGTTTGGAATTCACCCCTCCACTTT	NA	TRBV2	TRBJ1-6	NA
CASRGEGYIQYF	TGCGCCAGCAGAGGGGAAGGGTACATTCAGTACTTC	NA	TRBV5-1	TRBJ2-4	many
CASSLSGARPSGNTIYF	TGTGCCAGCAGCTTATCGGGGGCTCGCCCCTCTGGAAACACCATATATTTT	NA	TRBV7-2	TRBJ1-3	few
CASSANGRATNEKLFF	TGCGCCAGCAGCGCAAATGGACGGGCAACTAATGAAAAACTGTTTTTT	NA	TRBV5-1	TRBJ1-4	NA
CAISEKGLFTGELFF	TGTGCCATCAGTGAGAAGGGGCTGTTTACCGGGGAGCTGTTTTTT	NA	TRBV10-3	TRBJ2-2	NA
CSAREQGNTEAFF	TGCAGTGCTAGAGAACAGGGGAACACTGAAGCTTTCTTT	NA	TRBV20-1	TRBJ1-1	NA
CASSDSGIAGGPDTGELFF	TGTGCCAGCAGCGACAGCGGGATAGCGGGGGGGCCCGACACCGGGGAGCTGTTTTTT	TRBD2	TRBV9	TRBJ2-2	few
CASSPSTDTQCF	TGTGCCAGCAGCCCCAGCACAGATACGCAGTGTTTT	NA	TRBV7-2	TRBJ2-3	NA
CSAREQRGDRGNF	TGCAGTGCTAGAGAGCAGCGGGGCGACAGGGGGAATTTT	TRBD1	TRBV20-1	TRBJ2-3	few